A selection of T cell receptor beta chains follows, all from one sample in a study of cytomegalovirus exposure and HLA in healthy donors. Produced via immunoSEQ multiplex PCR; TCRdb's table is partial and in-frame only. The data contain some 130,000 clones, roughly 80% of them singletons. Input material: PBMCs. Source of these receptors: a man aged 35-49 years in good health and CMV-seronegative. Both conserved end residues are part of each CDR3. The D gene is left open where the match is weak.

V | D | CDR3
TRBV9 | . | CASSVPADSDIQYF
TRBV30 | . | CAWSRGGWEGGYTF
TRBV5-1 | . | CASSERTDPYEQYF
TRBV5-6 | TRBD2 | CASSLDAGTSAPGELFF
TRBV6-5 | TRBD2 | CASSLRGAGQETQYF
TRBV7-6 | . | CASSLGRGDPYEQYF
TRBV5-1 | TRBD1 | CASRQGGVYGYTF
TRBV4-3 | . | CASSQDLQGLRNEQFF
TRBV18 | . | CASSDGGVGQETQYF
TRBV7-8 | TRBD1 | CASSYRDSYGNEQYF
TRBV29-1 | TRBD2 | CSVAGTSGRAMGNEQFF
TRBV6-5 | . | CASRESGTGELFF
TRBV6-5 | TRBD1 | CASSYRTGWEPQHF
TRBV7-2 | TRBD2 | CASSLVAAGASTDTQYF
TRBV10-3 | . | CAINSRDKQYF
TRBV7-8 | . | CASSASRGWGTEAFF
TRBV19 | . | CASSISGLRNTIYF
TRBV29-1 | . | CSTGGQGYGYTF
TRBV19 | . | CASSIGDTEDDEQYF
TRBV6-1 | . | CASSDGRGRASAKNIQYF
TRBV7-8 | . | CASRLGSSYNEQFF
TRBV4-2 | . | CASSATRDGNQPQHF
TRBV19 | TRBD2 | CASSPGLGYEQFF
TRBV5-4 | . | CASHPMGGGETQYF
TRBV4-3 | . | CASSQEDPGAYNEQFF
TRBV19 | . | CASRKSLHQPQHF
TRBV4-3 | TRBD1 | CASSLGPGQVRGYTF
TRBV11-3 | . | CASSLIGRPSTDTQYF
TRBV6-6 | . | CASSPHQPTGTYEQYF
TRBV9 | TRBD2 | CASSVGGHNEQFF
TRBV27 | . | CASSLQGTAYGYTF
TRBV9 | TRBD2 | CASSGGGSNEQFF
TRBV19 | . | CASSAQNYGYTF
TRBV28 | TRBD2 | CASSLIRSVASGRAATQYF
TRBV7-2 | . | CASSRGLHYNSPLHF
TRBV4-3 | TRBD2 | CASSQDLLSVAGGETQYF
TRBV5-1 | . | CASSLAGETQYF